These T cell receptor beta chains were read from a single sample in a study of T cells after yellow fever vaccination. MiXCR, applied by TCRdb to the 5' RACE reads, yields one record per CDR3 protein. This table holds 240,000 or so distinct CDR3 sequences, 6.9% found once. This sample comprised CD4+ T cells sorted from PBMCs, obtained 15 days after the yellow fever booster vaccination. The source is a man aged 25-40 years who received the YFV17D yellow fever vaccine. Both conserved end residues are part of each CDR3. The order of the fields is CDR3 DNA, CDR3 protein, V gene, D gene, clone size, J gene. A D gene is named only where the DNA matches it firmly. Clone size appears in some rows only: once, few, many, or a class for an expanded clone.

TGTGCCAGCAGCCTAGGACTCTTCACAGATACGCAGTATTTT CASSLGLFTDTQYF TRBV4-2 . few TRBJ2-3
TGTGCCAGCACGGTACAACTATATGGCTACACCTTC CASTVQLYGYTF TRBV6-1 . . TRBJ1-2
TGCAGCGATCGGGGCCTTAGGGGTAATGAGCAGTTCTTC CSDRGLRGNEQFF TRBV29-1 . . TRBJ2-1
TGTGCCAGCAGCCAAGGGACAGATAGCAATCAGCCCCAGCATTTT CASSQGTDSNQPQHF TRBV3-1 . many TRBJ1-5
TGTGCCAGCAGCTTCAAACAAATTGAGGATACGCAGTATTTT CASSFKQIEDTQYF TRBV11-2 . . TRBJ2-3
TGTGCCAGCAGTTCCCCGGCTGGACTAGCGGGAAACCAGTTCTTC CASSSPAGLAGNQFF TRBV28 TRBD2 many TRBJ2-1
TGTGCCAGCAGCTTAGAGGGGGACAGGCCCCAGCATTTT CASSLEGDRPQHF TRBV7-9 TRBD1 many TRBJ1-5
TGCAGTGCTAGAGGTGGGAGTAGCAATCAGCCCCAGCATTTT CSARGGSSNQPQHF TRBV20-1 . . TRBJ1-5
TGTGCCAGCAGCTTAGGTACTCCCTCCCAGGGAGAGCAGTACTTC CASSLGTPSQGEQYF TRBV7-2 . . TRBJ2-7
TGCGCCAGCAGTTGGATGGGGGAGCAGTACTTC CASSWMGEQYF TRBV5-1 . . TRBJ2-7
TGTGCCAGCAGCCACCGGGACGGACCCTACGAGCAGTACTTC CASSHRDGPYEQYF TRBV7-2 . few TRBJ2-7
TGTGCCAGCAGCTTACTCGGTCAGGGGGCGGGGGCCAACGTCCTGACTTTC CASSLLGQGAGANVLTF TRBV7-2 TRBD1 . TRBJ2-6
TGTGCCAGCAGCTTAGGGACAGGGAACCTCTACGAGCAGTACTTC CASSLGTGNLYEQYF TRBV7-2 TRBD1 few TRBJ2-7
TGTGCCATCAGTGAGTCTGGGACTAGCGGGAGTGGTGAGCAGTTCTTC CAISESGTSGSGEQFF TRBV10-3 TRBD2 few TRBJ2-1
TGTGCCAGCAGCCGGGGGGCGGAGAATTACAATGAGCAGTTCTTC CASSRGAENYNEQFF TRBV7-3 . . TRBJ2-1
TGCAGCGTAACGCATCAGGGAGTCGAGCAGTACTTC CSVTHQGVEQYF TRBV29-1 . few TRBJ2-7
TGTGCCAGTAGTATATCCGGGCCCGGGGCCAACGTCCTGACTTTC CASSISGPGANVLTF TRBV19 . many TRBJ2-6
TGTGCCACCTCCCGCGGGGGGCCGAGCGAGCAGTACTTC CATSRGGPSEQYF TRBV15 TRBD2 . TRBJ2-7
TGCAGTGCCCAAACCCGGGGGACTGAAGCTTTCTTT CSAQTRGTEAFF TRBV20-1 . few TRBJ1-1
TGTGCCAGCAGCCCTTCTGTCGGGGAGCTGTTTTTT CASSPSVGELFF TRBV7-2 . . TRBJ2-2
TGCAGCGTTGGATACTCAATGGACCCTCGCACAGATACGCAGTATTTT CSVGYSMDPRTDTQYF TRBV29-1 . . TRBJ2-3
TGTGCCAGCAGCTCGTTCGTGGATGAGCAGTTCTTC CASSSFVDEQFF TRBV7-2 . few TRBJ2-1
TGCGCCAGCAGCTTGGCGCGCGTCTCCGGTTATGCCGGGGAGCTGTTTTTT CASSLARVSGYAGELFF TRBV5-1 . few TRBJ2-2
TGTGCCAGCAGCATCACAGCGACTGGTGAATACGAGCAGTACTTC CASSITATGEYEQYF TRBV7-3 . . TRBJ2-7
TGTGCCACCAGTGATTCTTACGACAACCAAGAGACCCAGTACTTC CATSDSYDNQETQYF TRBV24-1 . few TRBJ2-5
TGTGCCAACCTTAGTACCCACACAGATACGCAGTATTTT CANLSTHTDTQYF TRBV27 . few TRBJ2-3
TGTGCCAGCAGCTCGCAGGGAGGCACGGGCGAGCAGTACTTC CASSSQGGTGEQYF TRBV7-9 . few TRBJ2-7
TGTGCCAGCAGCCAAGGACAGCAGAACACTGAAGCTTTCTTT CASSQGQQNTEAFF TRBV3-1 . many TRBJ1-1
TGCAGTGCTGCCAGCGATAGCGGGGAACAGAACTTC CSAASDSGEQNF TRBV20-1 TRBD2 few TRBJ2-1
TGTGCCAGCAGCCCCTGGACAGAGCTAGCCAAAAACATTCAGTACTTC CASSPWTELAKNIQYF TRBV7-2 . few TRBJ2-4
TGTGCCACCAGCAGAGGTACCGGCAGACGGTACCAAGAGACCCAGTACTTC CATSRGTGRRYQETQYF TRBV15 . many TRBJ2-5
TGCGCCAGCAGCCCGGCTGGGGGCCGTGGAGAGACCCAGTACTTC CASSPAGGRGETQYF TRBV4-3 . few TRBJ2-5
TGCGCCAGCAGCCAAATTAATCTAGCGGGAGTTTGGGAGCAGTTCTTC CASSQINLAGVWEQFF TRBV4-3 TRBD2 many TRBJ2-1
TGTGCCAGCAGCCAAGCGGACCCGACTAGCGGGACCGAGCAGTTCTTC CASSQADPTSGTEQFF TRBV3-1 TRBD2 . TRBJ2-1
TGTGCCAGCAGCTTAGGACCCCGGGCTTTCTTT CASSLGPRAFF TRBV12-3/TRBV12-4 . many TRBJ1-1
TGTGCCAGCAGCTTGGCCGGGAACCACGCCTACAATGAGCAGTTCTTC CASSLAGNHAYNEQFF TRBV5-4 . . TRBJ2-1
TGTGCCAGCAGTACCACGGGTCCAGGTTCCACCTTC CASSTTGPGSTF TRBV28 . many TRBJ1-2
TGTGCCACCCAGGGGGAGACCCAGTACTTC CATQGETQYF TRBV7-9 . . TRBJ2-5
TGTGCCAGCTCACCTCCGTGGGGGACAGGGGTCGGATCGGACGAGCAGTACTTC CASSPPWGTGVGSDEQYF TRBV18 TRBD1 few TRBJ2-7
TGCAGTGCTAGACCCTGGGAAGCCAGAGGCGAGACCCAGTACTTC CSARPWEARGETQYF TRBV20-1 . many TRBJ2-5
TGTGCCAGCAGCTACAGCAGGGAGACCCAGTACTTC CASSYSRETQYF TRBV11-2 . many TRBJ2-5
TGCGCCAGCAGCTCCGGGGCTGGAAACACCATATATTTT CASSSGAGNTIYF TRBV5-1 . many TRBJ1-3
TGTGCCAGCACCCGGCCCAGGGGAAGCGGAGACAATGAGCAGTTCTTC CASTRPRGSGDNEQFF TRBV5-6 . . TRBJ2-1
TGCGCCAGTGCCGGGACAGTCTATGGCTACACCTTC CASAGTVYGYTF TRBV5-1 TRBD1 few TRBJ1-2
TGCAGTGCTAGAGATGGGGTCGGACCCTGGTACTTC CSARDGVGPWYF TRBV20-1 . many TRBJ2-7
TGCGCCAGCAGCGGCAGCCAAACAGATACGCAGTATTTT CASSGSQTDTQYF TRBV5-1 . many TRBJ2-3
TGCGCCAGCAGCCAAGAGCTCTGGGGTCCGGAAAGGGGCGAGACCCAGTACTTC CASSQELWGPERGETQYF TRBV4-3 . few TRBJ2-5
TGTGCCAGCAGTTTATTGGCTAGCTCGACACTCCAAGAGACCCAGTACTTC CASSLLASSTLQETQYF TRBV27 . few TRBJ2-5
TGTGCCAGCAGCCATGCGCCGGGAACAGGGGCCAACGTCCTGACTTTC CASSHAPGTGANVLTF TRBV3-1 . . TRBJ2-6